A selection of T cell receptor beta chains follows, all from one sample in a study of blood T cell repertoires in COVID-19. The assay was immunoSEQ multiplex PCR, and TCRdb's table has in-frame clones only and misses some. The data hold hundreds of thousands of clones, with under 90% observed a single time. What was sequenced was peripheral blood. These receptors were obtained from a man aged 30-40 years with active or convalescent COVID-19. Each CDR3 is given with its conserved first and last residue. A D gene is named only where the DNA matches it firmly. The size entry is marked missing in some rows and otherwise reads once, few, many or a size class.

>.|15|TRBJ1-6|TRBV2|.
TGTGCCAGCAGTGAAGAGGGGACAAATAATTCACCCCTCCACTTT
CASSEEGTNNSPLHF
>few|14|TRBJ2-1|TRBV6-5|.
TGTGCCAGCAGTCTGAACGGACAGTACAATGAGCAGTTCTTC
CASSLNGQYNEQFF
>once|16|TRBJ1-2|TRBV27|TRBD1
TGTGCCAGCAGTCAATCTCCGGGACAGGGGGCACTAGGCTACACCTTC
CASSQSPGQGALGYTF
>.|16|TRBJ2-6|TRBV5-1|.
TGCGCCAGCAGCCTAACCTCAGGGATCGGGGCCAACGTCCTGACTTTC
CASSLTSGIGANVLTF
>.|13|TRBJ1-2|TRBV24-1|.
TGTGCCACCAGTGACTTCCCGAGGGGGATTTACACCTTC
CATSDFPRGIYTF
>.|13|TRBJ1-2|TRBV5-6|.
TGTGCCAGCAGCTTGGTGCCACGCGATGGCTACACCTTC
CASSLVPRDGYTF
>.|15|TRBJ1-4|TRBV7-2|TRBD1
TGTGCCAGCAGCTTCCGCGGGACAGGGGCTGAAAAACTGTTTTTT
CASSFRGTGAEKLFF
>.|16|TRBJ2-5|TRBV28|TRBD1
TGTGCCAGCAGTTCCCTGACAGGGGGGGACTATAGGACCCAGTACTTC
CASSSLTGGDYRTQYF
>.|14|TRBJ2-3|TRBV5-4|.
TGTGCCAGCAGCCCGGCGGTCGGCGGAGATACGCAGTATTTT
CASSPAVGGDTQYF
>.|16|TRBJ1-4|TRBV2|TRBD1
TGTGCCAGCAGTGGGCAGGGGGGTTTAGCTAATGAAAAACTGTTTTTT
CASSGQGGLANEKLFF
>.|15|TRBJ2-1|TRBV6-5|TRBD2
TGTGCCAGCAGTTCGGCGGGACTAGCTCACAATGAGCAGTTCTTC
CASSSAGLAHNEQFF
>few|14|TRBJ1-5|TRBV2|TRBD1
TGTGCCAGCAGCGCTGCAGGGGGTGGTCAGCCCCAGCATTTT
CASSAAGGGQPQHF
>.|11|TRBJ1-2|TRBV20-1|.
TGCAGTGCTAGCTGGTCAGCGGGCTACACCTTC
CSASWSAGYTF
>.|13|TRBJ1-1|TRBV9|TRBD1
TGTGCCAGCAGCGGACAGGGGCCGGACCGCGCTTTCTTT
CASSGQGPDRAFF
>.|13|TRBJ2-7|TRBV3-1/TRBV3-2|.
TGTGCCAGCAGCCGCACGTCGGCCTACGAGCAGTACTTC
CASSRTSAYEQYF
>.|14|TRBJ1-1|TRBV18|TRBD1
TGTGCCAGCTCCGGTACAGGGGCCTTCACTGAAGCTTTCTTT
CASSGTGAFTEAFF
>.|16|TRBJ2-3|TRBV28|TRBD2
TGTGCCAGCAGTTCGGGGGGGGCCTTCGGCACAGATACGCAGTATTTT
CASSSGGAFGTDTQYF
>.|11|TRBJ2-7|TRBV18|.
TGTGCCAGCTCAGAGTCCTACGAGCAGTACTTC
CASSESYEQYF
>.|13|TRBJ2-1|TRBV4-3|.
TGCGCCAGCAGCCAAGAGGGGCGGAATGAGCAGTTCTTC
CASSQEGRNEQFF
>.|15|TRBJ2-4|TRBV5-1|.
TGCGCCAGCAGCTTGGCCGGACAGAACCTAAACATTCAGTACTTC
CASSLAGQNLNIQYF
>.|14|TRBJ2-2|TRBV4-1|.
TGCGCCAGCAGTGAGTCAGGGAACACCGGGGAGCTGTTTTTT
CASSESGNTGELFF
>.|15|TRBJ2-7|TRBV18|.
TGTGCCAGCTCACCACGGGTTGGGGCTGCCTACGAGCAGTACTTC
CASSPRVGAAYEQYF
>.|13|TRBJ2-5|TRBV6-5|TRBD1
TGTGCCAGCAGCCTACAGGGGGGAGAGACCCAGTACTTC
CASSLQGGETQYF
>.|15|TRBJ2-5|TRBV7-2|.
TGTGCCAGCACCCCGGGGAACCTGTACCAAGAGACCCAGTACTTC
CASTPGNLYQETQYF
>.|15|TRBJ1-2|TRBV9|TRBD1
TGTGCCAGCAGCGTAGTTCCAGGGGGTGAGGGAGGCTACACCTTC
CASSVVPGGEGGYTF
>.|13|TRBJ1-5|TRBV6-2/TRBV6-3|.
TGTGCCAGCAGCGGGACATCAAATCAGCCCCAGCATTTT
CASSGTSNQPQHF
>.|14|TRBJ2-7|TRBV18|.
TGTGCCAGCTCAATTTTTGCAGGGGACTACGAGCAGTACTTC
CASSIFAGDYEQYF
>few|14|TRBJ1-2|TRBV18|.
TGTGCCAGCTCACCAGCAGGGTTAAACTATGGCTACACCTTC
CASSPAGLNYGYTF
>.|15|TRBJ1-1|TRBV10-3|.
TGTGCCATCAGTGACCACACTCGGGGGGGGGCTGAAGCTTTCTTT
CAISDHTRGGAEAFF
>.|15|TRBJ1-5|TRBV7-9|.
TGTGCCAGCAGCCCTACGGGACACCGCAATCAGCCCCAGCATTTT
CASSPTGHRNQPQHF
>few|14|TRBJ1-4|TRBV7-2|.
TGTGCCAGCAGCAGGGACTCTACTAATGAAAAACTGTTTTTT
CASSRDSTNEKLFF
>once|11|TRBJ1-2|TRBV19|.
TGTGCCAGTAGGGGGGGAGGACGCTACACCTTC
CASRGGGRYTF
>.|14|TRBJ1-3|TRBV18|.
TGTGCCAGCTCACAGGGGAACTCTGGAAACACCATATATTTT
CASSQGNSGNTIYF
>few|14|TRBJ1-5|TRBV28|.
TGTGCCAGCAGAGGGGGGGGGACTGGTCAGCCCCAGCATTTT
CASRGGGTGQPQHF
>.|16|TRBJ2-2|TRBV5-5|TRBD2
TGTGCCAGCAGCTTCCGGCTAGCGGCGAACACCGGGGAGCTGTTTTTT
CASSFRLAANTGELFF
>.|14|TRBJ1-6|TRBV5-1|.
TGCGCCAGCAGCTTGGGCAGCCAGGGTTCACCCCTCCACTTT
CASSLGSQGSPLHF
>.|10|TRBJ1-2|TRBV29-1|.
TGCAGCGTGGCTAACGGGGGCTACACCTTC
CSVANGGYTF
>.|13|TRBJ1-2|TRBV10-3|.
TGTGCCACGCGGGGGGATTCGCACTATGGCTACACCTTC
CATRGDSHYGYTF
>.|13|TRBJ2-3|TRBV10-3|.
TGTGCCATCAGGCCGGCGGGGACCGATACGCAGTATTTT
CAIRPAGTDTQYF
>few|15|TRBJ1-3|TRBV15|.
TGTGCCACCAGCGGCTTCGGGACTCTCGGAAACACCATATATTTT
CATSGFGTLGNTIYF
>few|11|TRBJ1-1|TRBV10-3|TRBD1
TGTGCCATAGGGCAGGGGGCTGAAGCTTTCTTT
CAIGQGAEAFF
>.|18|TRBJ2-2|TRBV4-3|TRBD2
TGCGCCAGCAGCCAAGGTCCTAGCGGCAATACGAACACCGGGGAGCTGTTTTTT
CASSQGPSGNTNTGELFF
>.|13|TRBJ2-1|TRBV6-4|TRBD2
TGTGCCAGCAGTGCTAGCGGGAGTAGTGAGCAGTTCTTC
CASSASGSSEQFF